This T cell receptor (beta chain) emerged from a study of blood T cell repertoires in COVID-19. Overall study context: Sites across the United States, Italy and Spain contributed samples from acute and convalescent COVID-19. T cells, B-cell-depleted T cells, or PBMCs supplied cDNA or gDNA.

Produced via immunoSEQ multiplex PCR; TCRdb's table is partial and in-frame only. The sample has about 120,000 clones, 80% to 85% seen once. CDR3 size: 14 residues. Germline V gene data show CDR1 as SGHAT and CDR2 as FQNNGV. With 5 bases removed from V and 7 bases from J, the gap between germline ends came to 17 bases. V is TRBV11-2 and J is TRBJ1-1, with D possibly matching TRBD1 (6 bases). The TCR was taken from a man between 65 and 85 years old with acute or convalescent COVID-19. Sequenced: peripheral blood. The CDR3 DNA sequence: TGTGCCAGCAGCCTAGGGACACGTGCTGTTGAAGCTTTCTTT. Translating it yields CASSLGTRAVEAFF. The whole variable domain, remainder taken from reference TRBV11-2 and TRBJ1-1, is EAGVAQSPRYKIIEKRQSVAFWCNPISGHATLYWYQQILGQGPKLLIQFQNNGVVDDSQLPKDRFSAERLKGVDSTLKIQPAKLEDSAVYLCASSLGTRAVEAFFGQGTRLTVV.